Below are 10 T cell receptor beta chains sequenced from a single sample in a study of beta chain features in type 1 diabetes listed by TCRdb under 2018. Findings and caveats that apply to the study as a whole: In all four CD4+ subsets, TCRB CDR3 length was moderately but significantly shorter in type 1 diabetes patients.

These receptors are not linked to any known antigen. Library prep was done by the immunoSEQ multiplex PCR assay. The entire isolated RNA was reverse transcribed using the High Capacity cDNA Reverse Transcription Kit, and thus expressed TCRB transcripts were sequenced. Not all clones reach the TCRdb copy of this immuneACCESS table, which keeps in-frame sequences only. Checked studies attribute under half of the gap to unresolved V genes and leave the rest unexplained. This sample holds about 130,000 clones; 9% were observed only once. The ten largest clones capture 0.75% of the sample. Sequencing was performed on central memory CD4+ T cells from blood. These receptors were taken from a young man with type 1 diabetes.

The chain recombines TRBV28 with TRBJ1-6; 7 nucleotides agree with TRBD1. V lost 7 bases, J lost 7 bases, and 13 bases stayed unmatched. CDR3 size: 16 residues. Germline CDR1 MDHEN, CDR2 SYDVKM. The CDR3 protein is CASIGAGQILNSPLHF. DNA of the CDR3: TGTGCCAGCATAGGGGCGGGACAGATTCTAAATTCACCCCTCCACTTT.

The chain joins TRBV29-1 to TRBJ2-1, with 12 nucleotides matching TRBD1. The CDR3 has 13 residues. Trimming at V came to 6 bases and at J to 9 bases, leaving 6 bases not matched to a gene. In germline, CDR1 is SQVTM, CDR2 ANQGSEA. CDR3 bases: TGCAGCGTGGCCGGGACAGGGGGCGGTGAGCAGTTCTTC. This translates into CSVAGTGGGEQFF.

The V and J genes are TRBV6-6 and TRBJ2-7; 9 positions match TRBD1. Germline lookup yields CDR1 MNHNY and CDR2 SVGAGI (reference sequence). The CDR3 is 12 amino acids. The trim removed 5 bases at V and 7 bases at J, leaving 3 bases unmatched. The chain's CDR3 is CASSPGTGEQYF. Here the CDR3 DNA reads TGTGCCAGCAGTCCCGGGACAGGGGAGCAGTACTTC.

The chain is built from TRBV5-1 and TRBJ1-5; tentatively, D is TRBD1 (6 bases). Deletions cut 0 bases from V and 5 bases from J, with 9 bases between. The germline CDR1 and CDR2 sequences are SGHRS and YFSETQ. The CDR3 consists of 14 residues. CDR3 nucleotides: TGCGCCAGCAGCTTGGCGGCAGGGGATCAGCCCCAGCATTTT. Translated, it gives CASSLAAGDQPQHF.

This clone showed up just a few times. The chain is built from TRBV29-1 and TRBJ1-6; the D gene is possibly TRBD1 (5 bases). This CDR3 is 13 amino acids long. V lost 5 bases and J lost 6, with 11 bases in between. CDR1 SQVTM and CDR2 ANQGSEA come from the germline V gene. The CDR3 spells CSVKAGPNSPLHF. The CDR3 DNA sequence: TGCAGCGTTAAAGCAGGGCCTAATTCACCCCTCCACTTT.

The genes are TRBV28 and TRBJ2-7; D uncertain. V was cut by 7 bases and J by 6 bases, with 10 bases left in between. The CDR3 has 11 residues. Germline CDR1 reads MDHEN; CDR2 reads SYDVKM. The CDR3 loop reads CASTRRSEQYF. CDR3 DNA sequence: TGTGCCAGCACTCGAAGGAGCGAGCAGTACTTC.

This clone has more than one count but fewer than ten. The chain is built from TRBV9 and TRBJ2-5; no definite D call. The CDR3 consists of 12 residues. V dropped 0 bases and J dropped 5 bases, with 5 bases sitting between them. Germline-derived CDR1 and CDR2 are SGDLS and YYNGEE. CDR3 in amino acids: CASSVDGETQYF. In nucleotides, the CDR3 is TGTGCCAGCAGCGTAGACGGGGAGACCCAGTACTTC.

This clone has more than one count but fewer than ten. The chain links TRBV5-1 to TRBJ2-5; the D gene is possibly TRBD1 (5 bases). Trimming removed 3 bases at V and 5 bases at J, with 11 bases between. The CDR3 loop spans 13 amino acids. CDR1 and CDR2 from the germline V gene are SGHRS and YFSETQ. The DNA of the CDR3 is TGCGCCAGCAGCTCAGGGCAGTGGGAGACCCAGTACTTC. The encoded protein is CASSSGQWETQYF.

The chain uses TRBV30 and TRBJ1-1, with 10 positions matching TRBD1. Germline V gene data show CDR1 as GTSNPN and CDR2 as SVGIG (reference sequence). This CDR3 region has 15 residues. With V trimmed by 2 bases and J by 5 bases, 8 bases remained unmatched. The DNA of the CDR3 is TGTGCCTGGAGTCGGACAGGGGGACCGGGGACTGAAGCTTTCTTT. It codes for CAWSRTGGPGTEAFF.

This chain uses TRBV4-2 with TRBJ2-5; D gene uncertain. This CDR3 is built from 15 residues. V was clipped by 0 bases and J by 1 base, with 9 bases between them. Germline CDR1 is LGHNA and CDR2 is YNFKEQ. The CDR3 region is CASSQEDQFQETQYF. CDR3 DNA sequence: TGTGCCAGCAGCCAAGAAGATCAGTTCCAAGAGACCCAGTACTTC.